This T cell receptor (beta chain) was found in a study of control samples from healthy donors and cancer patients. The table came from immunoSEQ multiplex PCR; TCRdb's copy has only in-frame clones and leaves some out. The table lists 95,000 to 100,000 clones, more than 85% of them singletons. Trimming cost V 4 bases and J 16 bases, with 22 bases left between them. Germline lookup yields CDR1 LGHNA and CDR2 YSLEER. The CDR3 has 14 residues. This receptor was obtained from a man aged 30 to 45 in good health. The chain carries TRBV4-3 and TRBJ1-4; perhaps TRBD1 as D (6 bases). Sequenced: blood. CDR3 in amino acids: CASSPNLRGTRRFF. The CDR3 DNA reads TGCGCCAGCAGCCCGAACCTGAGGGGGACCAGGCGGTTTTTT.